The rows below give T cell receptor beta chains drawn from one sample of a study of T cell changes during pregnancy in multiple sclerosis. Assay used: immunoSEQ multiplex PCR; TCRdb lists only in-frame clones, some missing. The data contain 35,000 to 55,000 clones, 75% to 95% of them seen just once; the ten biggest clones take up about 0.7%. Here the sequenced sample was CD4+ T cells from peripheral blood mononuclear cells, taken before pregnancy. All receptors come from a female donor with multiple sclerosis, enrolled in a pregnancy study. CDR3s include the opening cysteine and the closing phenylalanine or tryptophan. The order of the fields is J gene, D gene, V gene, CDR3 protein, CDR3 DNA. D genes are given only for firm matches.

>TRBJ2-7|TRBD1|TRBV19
CASSRQGPSYEQYF
TGTGCCAGTAGTCGACAGGGACCCTCCTACGAGCAGTACTTC
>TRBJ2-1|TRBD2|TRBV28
CASSFGLAGYSEQFF
TGTGCCAGCAGTTTTGGACTAGCGGGATATAGTGAGCAGTTCTTC
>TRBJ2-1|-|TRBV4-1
CASSQEGNRVIYNEQFF
TGCGCCAGCAGCCAAGAGGGCAACAGGGTAATATACAATGAGCAGTTCTTC
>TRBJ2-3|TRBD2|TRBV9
CASSPRTSGRLGTDTQYF
TGTGCCAGCAGCCCCCGGACTAGCGGGAGACTTGGCACAGATACGCAGTATTTT
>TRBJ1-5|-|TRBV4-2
CASSQTGDNQPQHF
TGTGCCAGCAGCCAGACAGGAGACAATCAGCCCCAGCATTTT
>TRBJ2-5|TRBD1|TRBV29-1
CSVPPGQSKETQYF
TGCAGCGTGCCCCCGGGACAGTCAAAAGAGACCCAGTACTTC
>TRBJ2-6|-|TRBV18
CASSPTGSTGANVLTF
TGTGCCAGCTCACCGACGGGGAGCACTGGGGCCAACGTCCTGACTTTC
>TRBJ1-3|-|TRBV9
CASSVTDSGNTIYF
TGTGCCAGCAGCGTAACAGACTCTGGAAACACCATATATTTT
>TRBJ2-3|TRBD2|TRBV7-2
CASSLGGSVAQYF
TGTGCCAGCAGCTTGGGGGGGTCCGTAGCGCAGTATTTT
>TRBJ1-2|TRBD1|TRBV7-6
CASSPTGGSGYTF
TGTGCCAGCAGCCCCACAGGGGGCTCTGGCTACACCTTC
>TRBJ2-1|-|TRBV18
CASSPPMFGGEQFF
TGTGCCAGCTCACCACCTATGTTCGGAGGTGAGCAGTTCTTC
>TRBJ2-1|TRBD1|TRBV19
CASDTGGTYNEQFF
TGTGCCAGTGACACAGGGGGAACCTACAATGAGCAGTTCTTC
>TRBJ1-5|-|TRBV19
CASSPPGGYNQPQHF
TGTGCCAGTAGTCCTCCGGGAGGATACAATCAGCCCCAGCATTTT
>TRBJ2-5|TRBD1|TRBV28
CASSLGQGMYPQYF
TGTGCCAGCAGTTTAGGACAGGGAATGTATCCCCAGTACTTC
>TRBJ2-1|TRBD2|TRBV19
CASREAYRGGGVYNEQFF
TGTGCCAGTAGAGAAGCCTATCGCGGTGGGGGGGTTTACAATGAGCAGTTCTTC
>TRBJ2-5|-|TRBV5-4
CASSLGGASSQETQYF
TGTGCCAGCAGCTTGGGGGGCGCTTCCTCACAAGAGACCCAGTACTTC